The 14 T cell receptor beta chains listed next were all sequenced from one sample in a study of blood T cell repertoires in COVID-19. Some clones are missing from TCRdb's copy, which holds only in-frame ones; the method was immunoSEQ multiplex PCR. The table has about 64,000 clones, about 88% seen once; the top ten hold 3.5% to 4%. Sequencing was carried out using peripheral blood. Every receptor here comes from a man between 65 and 85 years old with acute or convalescent COVID-19.

This clone was counted a single time. This chain uses TRBV7-2 with TRBJ1-1, with D perhaps matching TRBD1 (5 bases). The germline CDR1 and CDR2 sequences are SGHTA and FQGNSA. CDR3 length equals 13 residues. V lost 8 bases, J lost 6 bases, and 16 bases lay in between. The CDR3 reads CASGSQRGSEAFF. The CDR3 DNA is TGTGCCAGCGGGTCTCAGCGGGGCTCTGAAGCTTTCTTT.

The gene calls are TRBV7-3 and TRBJ2-5, with 8 bases that match TRBD2. Germline V gene data show CDR1 as SGHTA and CDR2 as FQGTGA. The CDR3 has 16 amino acids. J gave up 5 bases and V 5 bases, and 13 bases lay outside the gene matches. The CDR3, as DNA: TGTGCCAGCAGCCCTCAGGGCGGGGGGCTTGGGGAGACCCAGTACTTC. Protein sequence: CASSPQGGGLGETQYF.

This sequence joins TRBV27 and TRBJ2-3, with 13 bases matching TRBD2. V dropped 4 bases and J dropped 3; count of bases not matched to a gene: 7. Germline assignment: CDR1 MNHEY and CDR2 SMNVEV (reference sequence). The CDR3 spans 17 residues. CDR3 sequence: CASSSGLAGPGTDTQYF. For the CDR3, the DNA is TGTGCCAGCAGTTCGGGACTAGCGGGGCCTGGAACAGATACGCAGTATTTT.

CDR3 nucleotide sequence: TGTGCCAGTAGTCCCGGGTGGTCGAATCAAGAGACCCAGTACTTC. This sequence encodes CASSPGWSNQETQYF. The chain couples TRBV19 to TRBJ2-5, with D unresolved. This CDR3 is 15 amino acids long. V shed 5 bases and J shed 2 bases, with 15 bases lying between them. From germline, CDR1 is LNHDA and CDR2 SQIVND (reference sequence).

The chain combines TRBV28 with TRBJ1-5; D uncertain. The CDR3 extends over 12 amino acids. Per the germline V gene, CDR1 is MDHEN and CDR2 is SYDVKM. The V and J ends lost 4 bases and 12 bases respectively, with 13 bases between them. The CDR3, as DNA: TGTGCCAGCAGTTCGTCAATAGGAGGCCAGCATTTT. Protein sequence: CASSSSIGGQHF.

The V and J genes are TRBV19 and TRBJ1-2; D possibly corresponds to TRBD1 (5 bases). CDR1 LNHDA and CDR2 SQIVND come from the germline V gene (reference sequence). Trimming cost V 3 bases and J 8 bases, with 13 bases left between them. The length of the CDR3 is 13 residues. CDR3 DNA sequence: TGTGCCAGTAGTATGGGTGGGGCGCCCGGCTACACCTTC. It encodes CASSMGGAPGYTF.

The CDR3 protein is CASSLTSTETQYF. CDR3 in DNA: TGTGCCAGCAGTCTGACTAGTACGGAGACCCAGTACTTC. The V and J genes are TRBV27 and TRBJ2-5, with D possibly matching TRBD2 (6 bases). V dropped 5 bases and J dropped 5 bases, with 12 bases sitting between them. CDR3 size: 13 residues. Germline assignment: CDR1 MNHEY and CDR2 SMNVEV (reference sequence).

V gene TRBV25-1 combines with J gene TRBJ1-5, with 10 bases matching TRBD1. V was pared by 1 base and J by 5 bases, with 5 bases of the junction left unmatched. The CDR3 is 16 residues long. The V gene's germline CDR1 is MGHDK and CDR2 SYGVNS. The CDR3 nucleotides are TGTGCCAGCAGTGAATGGGGCGGGACAGGGGATCAGCCCCAGCATTTT. Translated: CASSEWGGTGDQPQHF.

The chain couples TRBV19 to TRBJ2-2; the D is unclear. Germline assignment: CDR1 LNHDA and CDR2 SQIVND (reference sequence). Trimming pared 3 bases from V and 3 bases from J, leaving 8 bases between. This CDR3 contains 14 residues. Here the CDR3 reads CASSISTYTGELFF. As DNA, the CDR3 is TGTGCCAGTAGTATCAGTACCTACACCGGGGAGCTGTTTTTT.

The chain joins TRBV3-1 (or the pseudogene TRBV3-2) to TRBJ2-3, with 9 bases identical to TRBD1. The ends lost 4 bases at V and 1 base at J; junction bases unmatched: 3. The CDR3 extends over 15 amino acids. Germline assignment: CDR1 LGHDT and CDR2 YNNKEL (reference sequence). CDR3 sequence (DNA): TGTGCCAGCAGCCGCAGGACAGGGGGCACAGATACGCAGTATTTT. The encoded protein is CASSRRTGGTDTQYF.

The rearrangement joins TRBV7-8 to TRBJ2-2; possible D gene TRBD1, 5 bases. This CDR3 has 18 residues. V lost 5 bases to trimming and J lost 0 bases, with 19 bases between them. In germline, CDR1 is SGHVS, CDR2 FQNEAQ. CDR3 amino acids: CASSPRGNSPTNTGELFF. The CDR3 nucleotides are TGTGCCAGCAGCCCAAGGGGCAATAGTCCAACGAACACCGGGGAGCTGTTTTTT.

The chain couples TRBV7-8 to TRBJ2-1; D possibly corresponds to TRBD2 (5 bases). This CDR3 contains 15 residues. Germline V gene sequence: CDR1 SGHVS, CDR2 FQNEAQ. Trimming took off 5 bases at V and 4 bases at J, with 15 bases between the two ends. The DNA for the CDR3 is TGTGCCAGCAGCGGCCGTGAGGGCGCGTACAATGAGCAGTTCTTC. As protein: CASSGREGAYNEQFF.

This chain uses TRBV18 with TRBJ1-1; TRBD1 matches at 11 bases. The V gene end was trimmed by 5 bases and the J gene end by 1 base; junction bases not matched to a gene: 6. Germline CDR1 KGHSH, CDR2 LQKENI. The CDR3 is 16 amino acids. CDR3 in amino acids: CASSMDRGRGNTEAFF. The CDR3 DNA follows: TGTGCCAGCTCAATGGACAGGGGGCGGGGGAACACTGAAGCTTTCTTT.

J is TRBJ2-3 and V is TRBV5-5; D may be TRBD1 (6 bases). V lost 1 base, J lost 4 bases, and 16 bases lay in between. The CDR3 runs 16 residues. Germline values: CDR1 SGHKS, CDR2 YYEKEE (reference sequence). The CDR3, as DNA: TGTGCCAGCAGCTTGTCCCTCAGGGGTCCGCCAGATACGCAGTATTTT. This codes for CASSLSLRGPPDTQYF.